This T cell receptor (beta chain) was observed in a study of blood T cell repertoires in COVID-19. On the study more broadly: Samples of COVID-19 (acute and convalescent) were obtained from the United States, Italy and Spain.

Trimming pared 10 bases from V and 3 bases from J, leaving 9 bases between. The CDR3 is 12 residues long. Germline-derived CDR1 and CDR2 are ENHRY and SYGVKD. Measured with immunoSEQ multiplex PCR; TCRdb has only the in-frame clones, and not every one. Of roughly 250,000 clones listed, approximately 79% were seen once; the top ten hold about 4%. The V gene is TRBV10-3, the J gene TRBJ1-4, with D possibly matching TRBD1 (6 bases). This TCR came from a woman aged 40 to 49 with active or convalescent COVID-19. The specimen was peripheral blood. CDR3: CATGAPNEKLFF. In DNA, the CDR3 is TGTGCCACAGGGGCCCCTAATGAAAAACTGTTTTTT.